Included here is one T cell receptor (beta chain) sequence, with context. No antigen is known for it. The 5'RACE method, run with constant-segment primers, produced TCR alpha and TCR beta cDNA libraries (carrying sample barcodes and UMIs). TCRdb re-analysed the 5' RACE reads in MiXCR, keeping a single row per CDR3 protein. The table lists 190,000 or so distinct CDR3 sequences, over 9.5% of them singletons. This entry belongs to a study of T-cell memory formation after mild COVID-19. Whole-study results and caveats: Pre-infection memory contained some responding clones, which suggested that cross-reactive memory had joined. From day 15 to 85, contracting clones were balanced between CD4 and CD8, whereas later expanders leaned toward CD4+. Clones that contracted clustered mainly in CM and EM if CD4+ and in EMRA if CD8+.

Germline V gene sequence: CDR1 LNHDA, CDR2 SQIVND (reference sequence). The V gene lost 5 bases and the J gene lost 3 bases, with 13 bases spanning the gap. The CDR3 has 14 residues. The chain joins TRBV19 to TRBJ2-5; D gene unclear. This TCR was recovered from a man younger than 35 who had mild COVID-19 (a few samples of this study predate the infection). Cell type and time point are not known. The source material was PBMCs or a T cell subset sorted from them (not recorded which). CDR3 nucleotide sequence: TGTGCCAGTAGTTTACAACCACTCAAAGAGACCCAGTACTTC. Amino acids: CASSLQPLKETQYF.